The sequence of this T cell receptor (beta chain) was determined in a study of T cell changes during pregnancy in multiple sclerosis. This clone occurred once. Germline V gives CDR1 LNHDA, CDR2 SQIVND (reference sequence). The CDR3 is 15 residues long. Trimming removed 5 bases from V and 4 bases from J; junction bases left unmatched: 9. Data came from immunoSEQ multiplex PCR; TCRdb stores just in-frame clones and leaves some out. Of 85,000 to 120,000 clones listed, more than 80% are singletons. The source material was peripheral blood, sampled before pregnancy. The sequence was collected from a female donor with multiple sclerosis, enrolled in a pregnancy study. The V and J genes are TRBV19 and TRBJ1-1; 8 positions match TRBD1. The CDR3: CASSLKTGGSTEAFF. CDR3 nucleotide sequence: TGTGCCAGTAGTTTAAAAACAGGGGGAAGCACTGAAGCTTTCTTT.